The 29 T cell receptor beta chains below come from one sample, sequenced in a study of spatial heterogeneity in lung cancer. Overall study results and limits: The study found that expanded intratumoral alpha and beta TCR counts tracked tumor mutation counts.

Their specific antigens are unknown. Via MiXCR, TCRdb re-called the 5' RACE reads, giving one row per CDR3 protein. Among around 10,000 distinct CDR3 sequences listed, 6.3% were seen once. The time point: sample taken at primary tumor resection. Sequencing used lung tumor tissue, obtained at surgery. The receptors were sampled from a male donor with early-stage non-small cell lung cancer.

The V gene is TRBV11-2, the J gene TRBJ2-5, with 12 nucleotides matching TRBD2. Germline V gives CDR1 SGHAT, CDR2 FQNNGV. The CDR3 spans 23 residues. The V segment lost 5 bases and the J segment 3 bases; nucleotides outside the gene matches: 28. The CDR3 nucleotides read TGTGCCAGCAGCCAATCCGAGTTGGGTGCCGGGACTAGCGGGCCTCATATCGAAGAGACCCAGTACTTC. Amino acid sequence: CASSQSELGAGTSGPHIEETQYF.

This clonotype was recorded at least ten times. The chain employs TRBV4-1 and TRBJ2-7; D is ambiguous. V shed 3 bases and J shed 3 bases, with 12 bases lying between them. The germline CDR1 and CDR2 sequences are MGHRA and YSYEKL. The CDR3 consists of 14 residues. CDR3 loop: CASSHDHGYYEQYF. The CDR3 coding sequence is TGCGCCAGCAGCCATGATCACGGATACTACGAGCAGTACTTC.

There are many counts of this clonotype. This sequence joins TRBV7-9 and TRBJ1-2; TRBD1 aligns across 8 bases. CDR3 size: 14 residues. V shed 3 bases, J shed 6 bases, and the junction held 6 bases outside the gene matches. Germline V gives CDR1 SEHNR, CDR2 FQNEAQ (reference sequence). DNA for the CDR3: TGTGCCAGCAGCTTCGAGACAGGGGTTGATGGCTACACCTTC. Translated, it gives CASSFETGVDGYTF.

The sample holds many counts of this clonotype. V is TRBV20-1 and J is TRBJ1-1; tentatively, D is TRBD1 (5 bases). The length of the CDR3 is 16 residues. V lost 0 bases to trimming and J lost 5 bases, with 19 bases between them. CDR1 is DFQATT and CDR2 is SNEGSKA in the germline V gene (reference sequence). CDR3 DNA: TGCAGTGCTAGAGATTTGGTGTCTTTCGGGGGTACTGAAGCTTTCTTT. Translating gives CSARDLVSFGGTEAFF.

This clonotype was recorded a few times. The chain has TRBV7-9 and TRBJ2-7, with 7 bases fitting TRBD1. The CDR3 totals 13 residues. Trimming cost V 5 bases and J 3 bases; bases outside gene matches: 4. Germline V gene lookup returns CDR1 SEHNR and CDR2 FQNEAQ (reference sequence). The CDR3, as DNA: TGTGCCAGCAGCCCCAGGGGGAACTACGAGCAGTACTTC. Its translation: CASSPRGNYEQYF.

This rearrangement joins TRBV11-2 to TRBJ2-7; 7 bases agree with TRBD1. This CDR3 has 15 amino acids. The germline V gene has CDR1 SGHAT and CDR2 FQNNGV. The V segment lost 4 bases and the J segment 7 bases; nucleotides outside the gene matches: 13. The CDR3, as DNA: TGTGCCAGCAGCTCCAAGACAGGGATTCTTTATGAGCAGTACTTC. Translating it yields CASSSKTGILYEQYF.

A few counts support this clonotype. The chain couples TRBV20-1 to TRBJ2-7, with 8 bases that match TRBD2. The V and J ends lost 6 bases and 6 bases, in that order; junction bases with no gene match: 13. Germline loops: CDR1 DFQATT, CDR2 SNEGSKA (reference sequence). The CDR3 is made up of 14 amino acids. The CDR3 sequence: CSANTGTSQGEQYF. CDR3 nucleotide sequence: TGCAGTGCAAACACCGGGACTAGTCAGGGCGAGCAGTACTTC.

This clonotype is deemed hyperexpanded. The chain employs TRBV20-1 and TRBJ1-1, with D possibly being TRBD1 (5 bases). Germline V CDR1 and CDR2: DFQATT, SNEGSKA (reference sequence). V shed 5 bases and J shed 6 bases, with 16 bases lying between them. The CDR3 totals 13 residues. The CDR3 protein is CSAGGGGLAEAFF. The CDR3 nucleotides read TGCAGTGCTGGGGGAGGTGGCCTGGCTGAAGCTTTCTTT.

The table lists this clonotype with many counts. V usage is TRBV18 and J usage is TRBJ1-5; unclear D gene. The CDR3 spans 13 residues. Trimming removed 2 bases at V and 4 bases at J, with 6 bases between. Per the germline V gene, CDR1 is KGHSH and CDR2 is LQKENI. The CDR3 DNA reads as TGTGCCAGCTCACCAGCCGTGAATCAGCCCCAGCATTTT. As protein: CASSPAVNQPQHF.

This clonotype turned up a few times. This rearrangement joins TRBV21-1 to TRBJ1-1; TRBD1 is the table's D call and was not checked against the DNA. TRBV21-1 is shown as a pseudogene. The CDR3 loop spans 15 amino acids. CDR3 bases: TGTGCCAGCAGCAAAGTAAAGGACAGAAACACTGAAGCTTTCTTT. It is translated as CASSKVKDRNTEAFF.

This clonotype came up many times. The chain combines TRBV4-3 with TRBJ2-3; D ambiguous. The CDR3 is 15 amino acids. V was clipped by 3 bases and J by 4 bases, with 14 bases between them. Looked up from germline, CDR1 is LGHNA and CDR2 is YSLEER. CDR3 sequence (DNA): TGCGCCAGCAGCCAGACTGACGCTGGGCCAGATACGCAGTATTTT. Its protein is CASSQTDAGPDTQYF.

This clonotype was recorded at least ten times. This chain links TRBV7-6 with TRBJ2-3; maybe TRBD2 (6 bases). This CDR3 contains 16 residues. The germline CDR1 and CDR2 sequences are SGHVS and FNYEAQ. V dropped 2 bases and J dropped 3 bases, with 15 bases sitting between them. CDR3 region: CASSLQGRGSTDTQYF. In DNA form, the CDR3 reads TGTGCCAGCAGCTTACAAGGGCGGGGTTCGACAGATACGCAGTATTTT.

By sample share, this clonotype is medium-sized. The chain joins TRBV7-3 to TRBJ1-5; a weak D match, TRBD1 (6 bases). CDR1 SGHTA and CDR2 FQGTGA come from the germline V gene. This CDR3 spans 13 amino acids. V gave up 2 bases and J gave up 4 bases, with 6 bases separating them. The DNA of the CDR3 is TGTGCCAGCAGCTTAGGACAGAATCAGCCCCAGCATTTT. It specifies CASSLGQNQPQHF.

This clonotype has a handful of counts. The chain has TRBV29-1 and TRBJ2-1; 13 positions match TRBD2. The CDR3 has 17 residues. V gave up 7 bases and J gave up 2 bases; unmatched junction bases: 11. The germline gives CDR1 SQVTM, CDR2 ANQGSEA. CDR3 protein: CSGYGTSGAPTYNEQFF. The CDR3 DNA reads as TGCAGCGGATACGGGACTAGCGGGGCTCCAACCTACAATGAGCAGTTCTTC.

In DNA, the CDR3 is TGTGCCAGCAGCTTAGCCTCGGTAGAAGCTTTCTTT. It yields the protein CASSLASVEAFF. This chain uses TRBV7-4 with TRBJ1-1; D not resolved. The CDR3 has 12 residues. Trimming left V 0 bases short and J 8 bases short, with 7 bases between. Germline V CDR1 and CDR2: SGHVT, SQSDAQ.

This clonotype appeared many times. This sequence joins TRBV7-3 and TRBJ2-3, with D uncertain. The germline gives CDR1 SGHTA, CDR2 FQGTGA. Deletions cut 0 bases from V and 3 bases from J, with 13 bases between. This CDR3 spans 16 amino acids. CDR3 in DNA: TGTGCCAGCAGCTTAACGCTCTTGCTAAGTACAGATACGCAGTATTTT. Amino acids: CASSLTLLLSTDTQYF.

In this sample, this clonotype turned up a few times. This rearrangement joins TRBV12-3 or TRBV12-4 to TRBJ2-2; D remains ambiguous. The CDR3 runs 13 residues. V was pared by 8 bases and J by 7 bases, with 14 bases between. The CDR3 region is CASSLDEYGELFF. Here the CDR3 DNA reads TGTGCCAGCTCCCTCGACGAGTACGGGGAGCTGTTTTTT.

As for this clonotype: A much bigger clone sits one base away, suggesting this may be a read error. The chain uses TRBV7-2 and TRBJ1-3; the D gene is possibly TRBD1 (5 bases). This CDR3 contains 14 residues. CDR1 is SGHTA, CDR2 FQGNSA, per germline. CDR3 sequence (DNA): TGTGCCAGCAGCTTGGGGCGTCGGGGAAGCACCATATATTTT. It encodes CASSLGRRGSTIYF.

CDR3 sequence reads: CASSFGQGAAEAFF. CDR3 in DNA: TGTGCCAGCAGTTTTGGACAGGGGGCAGCTGAAGCTTTCTTT. The chain joins TRBV12-3 or TRBV12-4 to TRBJ1-1; TRBD1 agrees at 11 bases. The CDR3 runs to 14 residues. The ends lost 3 bases at V and 6 bases at J; junction bases unmatched: 3.

The chain employs TRBV9 and TRBJ1-1; D possibly corresponds to TRBD1 (5 bases). The CDR3 spans 14 residues. Germline assignment: CDR1 SGDLS and CDR2 YYNGEE. V was shortened by 2 bases and J by 1 base, with 9 bases between the two germline ends. DNA of the CDR3: TGTGCCAGCAGCGTTCAAGGGACGAACACTGAAGCTTTCTTT. Protein: CASSVQGTNTEAFF. Using reference TRBV9 and TRBJ1-1 for the parts outside the CDR3, the full variable domain is DSGVTQTPKHLITATGQRVTLRCSPRSGDLSVYWYQQSLDQGLQFLIQYYNGEERAKGNILERFSAQQFPDLHSELNLSSLELGDSALYFCASSVQGTNTEAFFGQGTRLTVV.

The table lists this clonotype with a few counts. An end of the junction does not agree with germline; a read error may underlie this. The V and J genes are TRBV7-2 and TRBJ1-6; TRBD1 might be the D (6 bases). The V gene's germline CDR1 is SGHTA and CDR2 FQGNSA. The length of the CDR3 is 15 residues. The CDR3 DNA reads TGTGCCAGCAGCCATCGAACAGGGATCGGATCACCCCTCTACTTT. This gives the protein CASSHRTGIGSPLYF.

V usage is TRBV11-2 and J usage is TRBJ2-4, with D perhaps TRBD1 (6 bases). The germline V gene encodes CDR1 SGHAT and CDR2 FQNNGV. The V gene lost 5 bases and the J gene lost 5 bases, with 16 bases spanning the gap. The CDR3 has 15 amino acids. The CDR3 DNA reads as TGTGCCAGCAGCCCCATGCCTGGGGGCGAAAACATTCAGTACTTC. Its translation: CASSPMPGGENIQYF.

This clonotype was picked up many times. The chain links TRBV2 to TRBJ2-1; maybe TRBD1 (6 bases). Trimming stripped 6 bases from V and 5 bases from J, with 14 bases between. CDR1 and CDR2 from the germline V gene are SNHLY and FYNNEI. The CDR3 sequence is 14 residues long. The CDR3 reads CASRQRTDNNEQFF. CDR3 nucleotide sequence: TGTGCCAGCAGACAGCGGACAGACAACAATGAGCAGTTCTTC.

The table lists this clonotype with many counts. The chain is built from TRBV27 and TRBJ1-5; D might be TRBD1 (5 bases). The CDR3 is 14 amino acids. CDR1 is MNHEY and CDR2 is SMNVEV in the germline V gene (reference sequence). V shed 4 bases and J shed 6 bases, with 13 bases lying between them. Written as DNA, the CDR3 is TGTGCCAGCAGTTATCGGGCAGGGAGTCAGCCCCAGCATTTT. The encoded protein is CASSYRAGSQPQHF.

V gene TRBV27 combines with J gene TRBJ2-2; D not certain. This CDR3 has 17 residues. Trimming removed 5 bases at V and 0 bases at J, with 16 bases between. The V gene's germline CDR1 is MNHEY and CDR2 SMNVEV (reference sequence). The CDR3 here is CASSPRYWGSNTGELFF. The CDR3 bases are TGTGCCAGCAGTCCACGCTATTGGGGTTCGAACACCGGGGAGCTGTTTTTT.

The rearrangement links TRBV5-4 to TRBJ2-2, with 8 bases that match TRBD1. The germline V gene encodes CDR1 SGHNT and CDR2 YYREEE (reference sequence). V trimming: 4 bases; J trimming: 2 bases; junction bases outside the gene matches: 7. The CDR3 contains 16 residues. This CDR3 is CASSTQTGANTGELFF. The DNA for the CDR3 is TGTGCCAGCAGCACCCAGACAGGGGCCAACACCGGGGAGCTGTTTTTT.

This clonotype is classed as medium-sized. The CDR3, as DNA: TGTGCCAGCAGTTTGGACGGCAATAGCAATCAGCCCCAGCATTTT. It encodes CASSLDGNSNQPQHF. The V and J genes are TRBV12-3 or TRBV12-4 and TRBJ1-5; D not certain. The CDR3 is 15 amino acids. V gave up 3 bases and J gave up 0 bases, with 9 bases separating them.

By frequency in the sample, this clonotype is medium-sized. The V gene is TRBV6-2 or TRBV6-3, the J gene TRBJ1-1; weak D call: TRBD1 (6 bases). V was pared by 2 bases and J by 10 bases, with 14 bases between. CDR3 length: 13 amino acids. Germline-derived CDR1 and CDR2 are MNHEY and SVGEGT. CDR3 residues: CASSYAQGRGAFF. CDR3 DNA: TGTGCCAGCAGTTACGCTCAGGGCAGGGGAGCTTTCTTT.

This clonotype was counted ten times or more. The genes are TRBV7-9 and TRBJ2-3, with 8 bases lining up with TRBD1. The CDR3 runs to 17 residues. Looked up from germline, CDR1 is SEHNR and CDR2 is FQNEAQ (reference sequence). V lost 5 bases and J lost 2; bases outside the gene matches: 12. CDR3 in DNA: TGTGCCAGCAGCGCCCTTTTCCGGACAGGGTTCACAGATACGCAGTATTTT. Protein sequence: CASSALFRTGFTDTQYF. The variable domain in full, with the rest retrieved from reference TRBV7-9 and TRBJ2-3, is DTGVSQNPRHKITKRGQNVTFRCDPISEHNRLYWYRQTLGQGPEFLTYFQNEAQLEKSRLLSDRFSAERPKGSFSTLEIQRTEQGDSAMYLCASSALFRTGFTDTQYFGPGTRLTVL.